A selection of T cell receptor beta chains follows, all from one sample in a study of blood T cell repertoires in COVID-19. TCRdb's copy holds only in-frame clones and misses some; the assay was immunoSEQ multiplex PCR. This table has 180,000 or so clones, less than 90% appearing once. Sequenced input: peripheral blood. Source of these receptors: a woman between 65 and 79 years old with COVID-19, enrolled during active disease. Each CDR3 is given without its conserved first and last residue. Clone size is stated in some rows and not others, as once, few, many or a class when expanded.

len	v_gene	j_gene	abundance	CDR3aa
12	TRBV6-4	TRBJ2-1	.	ASSTGTGGNEQF
11	TRBV3-1/TRBV3-2	TRBJ1-1	few	ASARGPSTEAF
10	TRBV4-1	TRBJ1-2	.	ASSQQGIGYT
16	TRBV19	TRBJ2-4	.	ASSIELAGDLAKNIQY
11	TRBV4-1	TRBJ1-2	.	ASSQDPPYGYT
14	TRBV19	TRBJ2-2	.	ASSVDSGRFTGELF
13	TRBV14	TRBJ2-5	.	ASSQGGRLGETQY
14	TRBV6-2/TRBV6-3	TRBJ1-1	.	ASSYPTGEIDTEAF
11	TRBV28	TRBJ1-5	.	ASSLQGSQPQH
11	TRBV11-3	TRBJ1-1	.	ASSLDPRTEAF
13	TRBV5-1	TRBJ1-2	.	ASSQTGGANYGYT
13	TRBV6-6	TRBJ1-4	once	ASSRQGATNEKLF
12	TRBV27	TRBJ2-3	.	ASSSPVRTDTQY
12	TRBV15	TRBJ2-5	.	ATSRTGGQETQY
14	TRBV30	TRBJ2-1	.	AWSFGGSSSYNEQF
9	TRBV5-1	TRBJ2-1	.	ASSSSYEQF
14	TRBV29-1	TRBJ1-4	.	SVAESGSGANEKLF
13	TRBV7-9	TRBJ1-4	.	ASSLGTVKNEKLF
15	TRBV6-1	TRBJ2-3	.	ASSERELAFAADTQY
14	TRBV27	TRBJ1-2	.	ASSSRNTGVNYGYT
13	TRBV5-6	TRBJ1-2	.	ASSLFVAGGHGYT
14	TRBV5-6	TRBJ1-1	.	ASSLSQLLMNTEAF